Listed here are 18 T cell receptor beta chains from one sample, sequenced in a study of cytomegalovirus exposure and HLA in healthy donors. The PCR used 60 Vbeta and 13 Jbeta primers. Assay: immunoSEQ multiplex PCR; the TCRdb copy retains only in-frame clones and omits some. The sample lists under 200,000 clones, roughly four fifths occurring once. Sample: PBMCs. All receptors come from a young woman in good health and CMV-seronegative.

The chain is built from TRBV7-3 and TRBJ2-2; tentative D call: TRBD2 (6 bases). Germline-derived CDR1 and CDR2 are SGHTA and FQGTGA. CDR3 length: 17 amino acids. V lost 4 bases and J 4 bases, leaving 19 bases between the germline ends. The CDR3 DNA reads as TGTGCCAGCAGCTCGCCGGGACCCGGGAGTAGCACCGGGGAGCTGTTTTTT. It is translated as CASSSPGPGSSTGELFF.

The chain employs TRBV7-9 and TRBJ2-7, with D perhaps TRBD2 (6 bases). CDR3 size: 14 residues. Looked up from germline, CDR1 is SEHNR and CDR2 is FQNEAQ (reference sequence). V was pared by 5 bases and J by 0 bases, with 11 bases between. CDR3 in amino acids: CASSPGLTSYEQYF. The CDR3 DNA reads as TGTGCCAGCAGCCCTGGACTAACCTCCTACGAGCAGTACTTC.

CDR3 amino acids: CASREGTGTRRSDTQYF. Here the CDR3 DNA reads TGCGCCAGCAGGGAGGGGACCGGGACTAGGCGATCAGATACGCAGTATTTT. V gene TRBV10-2 combines with J gene TRBJ2-3; 8 bases are a match to TRBD2. The length of the CDR3 is 17 residues. Germline V gene data show CDR1 as WSHSY and CDR2 as SAAADI. V lost 6 bases and J lost 4; bases outside the gene matches: 15.

This chain links TRBV5-4 with TRBJ2-1; 9 bases match TRBD2. This CDR3 is 16 amino acids long. The trim removed 1 base at V and 3 bases at J, leaving 5 bases unmatched. Germline CDR1 SGHNT, CDR2 YYREEE (reference sequence). CDR3 in DNA: TGTGCCAGCAGCTTGTTAGCGGGGGCCGTCTACAATGAGCAGTTCTTC. It yields the protein CASSLLAGAVYNEQFF.

This rearrangement joins TRBV15 to TRBJ1-2; D remains ambiguous. The V gene lost 0 bases and the J gene lost 5 bases, with 7 bases spanning the gap. Germline V gene data show CDR1 as LNHNV and CDR2 as YYDKDF (reference sequence). The CDR3 has 13 amino acids. CDR3 nucleotides: TGTGCCACCAGCAGAGATTCCGTATATGGCTACACCTTC. It is translated as CATSRDSVYGYTF.

J is TRBJ2-3 and V is TRBV7-9; 8 nucleotides agree with TRBD2. Germline V lookup: CDR1 SEHNR, CDR2 FQNEAQ (reference sequence). With V trimmed by 5 bases and J by 1 base, 5 bases remained unmatched. This CDR3 spans 15 amino acids. The CDR3 protein is CASSPAGGRTDTQYF. The DNA of the CDR3 is TGTGCCAGCAGCCCGGCGGGGGGCCGCACAGATACGCAGTATTTT.

The CDR3 protein is CASSSRESNTGELFF. CDR3 DNA: TGCGCCAGCAGCTCCAGGGAATCGAACACCGGGGAGCTGTTTTTT. The V call is TRBV5-1, the J call TRBJ2-2; D is perhaps TRBD1 (5 bases). Per the germline V gene, CDR1 is SGHRS and CDR2 is YFSETQ. Trimming stripped 3 bases from V and 0 bases from J, with 9 bases between. There are 15 residues in the CDR3.

The V call is TRBV6-1, the J call TRBJ2-7, with D possibly TRBD1 on 5 matching bases. The V gene lost 5 bases and the J gene lost 4 bases, with 9 bases spanning the gap. The CDR3 contains 12 residues. The germline V gene encodes CDR1 MNHNS and CDR2 SASEGT. As DNA, the CDR3 is TGTGCCAGCAGTCCAGGGAAATACGAGCAGTACTTC. Encoded protein: CASSPGKYEQYF.

The chain carries TRBV11-2 and TRBJ1-5, with no clear D. V lost 2 bases, J lost 4 bases, and 6 bases lay in between. The CDR3 contains 13 residues. The germline CDR1 and CDR2 sequences are SGHAT and FQNNGV. The CDR3 reads CASSLSLNQPQHF. The CDR3 coding sequence is TGTGCCAGCAGCTTAAGTCTAAATCAGCCCCAGCATTTT. The full variable domain, in which reference TRBV11-2 and TRBJ1-5 provide the parts outside the CDR3, is EAGVAQSPRYKIIEKRQSVAFWCNPISGHATLYWYQQILGQGPKLLIQFQNNGVVDDSQLPKDRFSAERLKGVDSTLKIQPAKLEDSAVYLCASSLSLNQPQHFGDGTRLSIL.

This rearrangement joins TRBV2 to TRBJ1-2; unclear D gene. The V end lost 3 bases, the J end lost 0 bases, and 11 bases lay between the germline ends. This CDR3 has 15 residues. CDR1 is SNHLY and CDR2 is FYNNEI in the germline V gene. CDR3 loop: CASSESQRANYGYTF. The CDR3 region has the DNA TGTGCCAGCAGTGAGTCCCAGCGAGCTAACTATGGCTACACCTTC. The full variable domain, its missing parts supplied by reference TRBV2 and TRBJ1-2, is EPEVTQTPSHQVTQMGQEVILRCVPISNHLYFYWYRQILGQKVEFLVSFYNNEISEKSEIFDDQFSVERPDGSNFTLKIRSTKLEDSAMYFCASSESQRANYGYTFGSGTRLTVV.

The chain couples TRBV5-4 to TRBJ1-2; D gene uncertain. Deletions cut 0 bases from V and 5 bases from J, with 11 bases between. The CDR3 is 14 amino acids. CDR1 is SGHNT, CDR2 YYREEE, per germline (reference sequence). This CDR3 reads CASSLDSWNYGYTF. CDR3 coding DNA: TGTGCCAGCAGCTTGGACAGTTGGAATTATGGCTACACCTTC. The whole variable domain, remainder taken from reference TRBV5-4 and TRBJ1-2, is ETGVTQSPTHLIKTRGQQVTLRCSSQSGHNTVSWYQQALGQGPQFIFQYYREEENGRGNFPPRFSGLQFPNYSSELNVNALELDDSALYLCASSLDSWNYGYTFGSGTRLTVV.

This rearrangement joins TRBV6-1 to TRBJ2-5; D unclear. The J call could be wrong; TRBJ2-7 is a better fit for the DNA end. Germline V gene lookup returns CDR1 MNHNS and CDR2 SASEGT. The CDR3 is 11 amino acids. CDR3: CASSEAREQYF. The CDR3 region has the DNA TGTGCCAGCAGTGAAGCTCGCGAGCAGTACTTC.

This rearrangement joins TRBV7-2 to TRBJ1-6; D is perhaps TRBD1 (6 bases). Germline-derived CDR1 and CDR2 are SGHTA and FQGNSA. This CDR3 has 16 amino acids. V was cut by 2 bases and J by 9 bases, with 17 bases left in between. CDR3 DNA sequence: TGTGCCAGCAGCTTAAGGGGGACCGGGTCGGGTTCACCCCTCCACTTT. It encodes CASSLRGTGSGSPLHF.

The chain links TRBV6-5 to TRBJ1-1; perhaps TRBD1 as D (5 bases). Germline CDR1 MNHEY, CDR2 SVGAGI. This CDR3 is built from 15 residues. V lost 6 bases and J lost 0, with 14 bases in between. The CDR3 bases are TGTGCCAGCAGAAAAACGGGGGGGATGAACACTGAAGCTTTCTTT. Translated, it gives CASRKTGGMNTEAFF.

The chain has TRBV28 and TRBJ1-5; D possibly corresponds to TRBD1 (6 bases). The V end was cut by 6 bases, the J end by 4 bases, with 16 bases between. Germline V gives CDR1 MDHEN, CDR2 SYDVKM. CDR3 length: 15 residues. This CDR3 reads CASRGGAGFNQPQHF. The CDR3 region has the DNA TGTGCCAGCAGGGGGGGGGCAGGGTTTAATCAGCCCCAGCATTTT.

This chain joins TRBV7-9 and TRBJ2-7; 10 bases align to TRBD1. Germline V CDR1 and CDR2: SEHNR, FQNEAQ (reference sequence). V trimming: 4 bases; J trimming: 5 bases; junction bases outside the gene matches: 11. CDR3 length equals 16 residues. The DNA for the CDR3 is TGTGCCAGCAGCTGGACGGGACAGGGGATTTCCCACGAGCAGTACTTC. It is translated as CASSWTGQGISHEQYF.

The J gene is TRBJ1-4, the V gene TRBV29-1; 7 bases fit TRBD1. Trimming took 4 bases from V and 4 from J; bases not matched to a gene: 3. Germline values: CDR1 SQVTM, CDR2 ANQGSEA. This CDR3 is 13 amino acids long. The CDR3 sequence: CSVAGDSNEKLFF. The CDR3 region has the DNA TGCAGCGTTGCAGGGGACAGTAATGAAAAACTGTTTTTT.

The chain uses TRBV4-2 and TRBJ1-5; unclear D gene. Between the trimmed V and J ends, which lost 3 bases and 9 bases, there was a span of 9 bases. The CDR3 runs 12 residues. Germline V gene sequence: CDR1 LGHNA, CDR2 YNFKEQ. The CDR3 loop reads CASSQSSGPQHF. The CDR3, as DNA: TGTGCCAGCAGCCAGTCGAGTGGGCCCCAGCATTTT.